The 24 T cell receptor beta chains listed next were all sequenced from one sample in a study of blood T cells in healthy people across ages. Next came a second PCR, run for about 6 to 12 cycles, which used a sample-barcoded 5' primer along with a J-beta primer mix. One entry per CDR3 protein, called by TCRdb with MiXCR from the 5' RACE reads. The sample has 500,000 to 700,000 distinct CDR3 sequences; about 30% are singletons. Material for sequencing was blood. The receptors were sampled from a woman aged 80 or over in good health.

Many counts were recorded for this clonotype. The rearrangement joins TRBV11-2 to TRBJ2-7; TRBD1 or TRBD2 may be the D gene (5 bases each). This CDR3 has 15 residues. CDR1 is SGHAT, CDR2 FQNNGV, per germline. V lost 1 base and J 1 base, leaving 11 bases between the germline ends. The CDR3 region has the DNA TGTGCCAGCAGCTTAGGAGGGGTCCGATCCTACGAGCAGTACTTC. It is translated as CASSLGGVRSYEQYF.

A remark on this clonotype: At one of its ends the junction is not consistent with the germline gene, which may arise from a read error. CDR3: CASRQEGTNTGELFF. Written as DNA, the CDR3 is TGTGCCAGCCGACAGGAGGGCACGAATACCGGGGAGCTGTTTTTT. This sequence joins TRBV6-6 and TRBJ2-2; D may be TRBD1 or TRBD2 (6 bases each). There are 15 residues in the CDR3. CDR1 MNHNY and CDR2 SVGAGI come from the germline V gene (reference sequence).

Ten or more counts support this clonotype. This chain links TRBV28 with TRBJ1-5; D is unclear. Looked up from germline, CDR1 is MDHEN and CDR2 is SYDVKM. Trimming removed 5 bases at V and 8 bases at J, with 19 bases between. CDR3 length: 15 amino acids. The CDR3 DNA sequence: TGTGCCAGCAGTCCTAAAGTGGGGAGTAGTAAGCCCCAGCATTTT. It specifies CASSPKVGSSKPQHF. The variable domain in full, with the rest retrieved from reference TRBV28 and TRBJ1-5, is DVKVTQSSRYLVKRTGEKVFLECVQDMDHENMFWYRQDPGLGLRLIYFSYDVKMKEKGDIPEGYSVSREKKERFSLILESASTNQTSMYLCASSPKVGSSKPQHFGDGTRLSIL.

With respect to this clonotype: The germline gene is not matched at one end of the junction; a read error may be the cause. The chain has TRBV12-3 or TRBV12-4 and TRBJ2-3; D tentatively reads TRBD1 or TRBD2 (5 bases each). The CDR3 has 13 residues. CDR3 sequence (DNA): TGTGCCAGCAGTCGCCGAGGGGCAGATACGGAGTATTTT. As protein: CASSRRGADTEYF.

The V and J genes are TRBV3-1 and TRBJ1-6; weak D call: TRBD1 (6 bases). The ends were cut back, 1 base at V and 11 bases at J, with 15 bases in the middle. This CDR3 contains 15 residues. Germline CDR1 is LGHDT and CDR2 is YNNKEL (reference sequence). In DNA form, the CDR3 reads TGTGCCAGCAGCCAAGGGGGAAGGGGGGGTACACCCCTCCACTTT. This codes for CASSQGGRGGTPLHF.

This clonotype has at least ten counts. The V and J genes are TRBV5-1 and TRBJ1-2; TRBD1 is a possible D gene (6 bases). Trimming left V 0 bases short and J 8 bases short, with 11 bases between. This CDR3 has 13 residues. CDR1 is SGHRS, CDR2 YFSETQ, per germline. CDR3 residues: CASSLGGAGGYTF. In DNA, the CDR3 is TGCGCCAGCAGCTTGGGGGGGGCCGGCGGCTACACCTTC.

This clonotype has ten or more counts. Here the CDR3 reads CSAFPTGAGANVLTF. The CDR3 nucleotides are TGCAGTGCCTTTCCTACAGGGGCCGGGGCCAACGTCCTGACTTTC. V usage is TRBV20-1 and J usage is TRBJ2-6, with 7 nucleotides matching TRBD1. CDR1 and CDR2 (germline): DFQATT, SNEGSKA (reference sequence). The CDR3 spans 15 residues. The ends lost 6 bases at V and 4 bases at J; junction bases unmatched: 9.

The V gene is TRBV19, the J gene TRBJ1-5, with a weak D call TRBD1 (5 bases). Germline V gives CDR1 LNHDA, CDR2 SQIVND (reference sequence). The CDR3 contains 18 residues. The V end lost 3 bases, the J end lost 4 bases, and 22 bases lay between the germline ends. The CDR3 sequence is CASSIATPRGVWNQPQHF. In DNA form, the CDR3 reads TGTGCCAGTAGTATTGCGACACCCAGAGGGGTGTGGAATCAGCCCCAGCATTTT. The entire variable domain, with the rest obtained from reference TRBV19 and TRBJ1-5, is as follows: DGGITQSPKYLFRKEGQNVTLSCEQNLNHDAMYWYRQDPGQGLRLIYYSQIVNDFQKGDIAEGYSVSREKKESFPLTVTSAQKNPTAFYLCASSIATPRGVWNQPQHFGDGTRLSIL.

Many counts were recorded for this clonotype. The chain couples TRBV5-1 to TRBJ2-7, with 7 bases identical to TRBD1. CDR3 length: 14 amino acids. The J segment lost 3 bases and the V segment lost 0 bases, leaving 3 bases of the junction unmatched. CDR1 is SGHRS, CDR2 YFSETQ, per germline. In DNA, the CDR3 is TGCGCCAGCAGCTTGGGACAGGGCATCTACGAGCAGTACTTC. Translating gives CASSLGQGIYEQYF. Full variable domain (rest looked up from reference TRBV5-1 and TRBJ2-7): KAGVTQTPRYLIKTRGQQVTLSCSPISGHRSVSWYQQTPGQGLQFLFEYFSETQRNKGNFPGRFSGRQFSNSRSEMNVSTLELGDSALYLCASSLGQGIYEQYFGPGTRLTVT.

This clonotype was recorded many times. The chain links TRBV9 to TRBJ2-4; tentatively, D is TRBD1 (6 bases). Germline V lookup: CDR1 SGDLS, CDR2 YYNGEE. There are 14 residues in the CDR3. The ends were cut back, 0 bases at V and 8 bases at J, with 12 bases in the middle. DNA of the CDR3: TGTGCCAGCAGCGTAGAACAGGGCCTGGACATTCAGTACTTC. Protein: CASSVEQGLDIQYF.

This clonotype has only a few counts. CDR3 bases: TGTGCCAGCACCTACGGGGGGAACACCGGGGAGCTGTTTTTT. It specifies CASTYGGNTGELFF. The chain is built from TRBV6-5 and TRBJ2-2; D is possibly TRBD2 (6 bases). Germline CDR1 MNHEY, CDR2 SVGAGI. This CDR3 contains 14 residues. V gave up 7 bases and J gave up 1 base, with 10 bases separating them.

The J gene is TRBJ2-1, the V gene TRBV2; TRBD2 matches 10 bases. CDR1 and CDR2 (germline): SNHLY, FYNNEI. The CDR3 spans 15 residues. V was pared by 3 bases and J by 4 bases, with 3 bases of the junction left unmatched. The CDR3 DNA reads as TGTGCCAGCAGTGAGCTAGCGGGGGAATACAATGAGCAGTTCTTC. Its translation: CASSELAGEYNEQFF.

J is TRBJ2-4 and V is TRBV20-1; the D is unclear. Gene TRBJ2-7 matches the end of the DNA better, so the J call may be wrong. Germline V CDR1 and CDR2: DFQATT, SNEGSKA (reference sequence). The CDR3 length is 12 residues. The CDR3 region is CSASVGPYEQYF. The CDR3 DNA sequence: TGCAGTGCCTCGGTCGGGCCCTACGAGCAGTACTTC.

This clonotype appeared many times. The V and J genes are TRBV6-1 and TRBJ2-5, with TRBD2 as a possible D gene (7 bases). Germline CDR1 and CDR2: MNHNS and SASEGT. This CDR3 contains 16 residues. Trimming cost V 4 bases and J 4 bases, with 19 bases left between them. DNA of the CDR3: TGTGCCAGCAGTGGCCCCACGAGGGGGGGAGGAGAGACCCAGTACTTC. This encodes CASSGPTRGGGETQYF.

This clonotype was seen a handful of times. The J gene is TRBJ1-6, the V gene TRBV6-5; the D gene is possibly TRBD1 (6 bases). This CDR3 region has 19 residues. Looked up from germline, CDR1 is MNHEY and CDR2 is SVGAGI. V was shortened by 0 bases and J by 0 bases, with 15 bases between the two germline ends. The CDR3 nucleotides read TGTGCCAGCAGTTACTCGGGGGGCCTATCCAGCTCCTATAATTCACCCCTCCACTTT. It translates to CASSYSGGLSSSYNSPLHF.

This clonotype was counted only a few times. The V and J genes are TRBV19 and TRBJ2-7, with D hard to call. Germline V gives CDR1 LNHDA, CDR2 SQIVND (reference sequence). The V and J ends lost 4 bases and 7 bases respectively, with 11 bases between them. The CDR3 runs to 12 residues. The CDR3 protein is CASSKLDNEQYF. DNA for the CDR3: TGTGCCAGTAGTAAGCTCGACAATGAGCAGTACTTC.

There are a few counts of this clonotype. This could be a read error, since a much larger clone is one nucleotide away. This rearrangement joins TRBV6-1 to TRBJ2-5; TRBD1 might be the D (6 bases). The end of the DNA aligns better with TRBJ2-7, so the J call may be wrong. Germline loops: CDR1 MNHNS, CDR2 SASEGT. The CDR3 loop spans 13 amino acids. The CDR3 sequence: CASRPTGCYEQYF. CDR3 sequence (DNA): TGTGCCAGCAGGCCCACAGGGTGCTACGAGCAGTACTTC.

The rearrangement joins TRBV20-1 to TRBJ2-1, with 10 bases matching TRBD2. Germline V gene data show CDR1 as DFQATT and CDR2 as SNEGSKA (reference sequence). The CDR3 loop spans 17 amino acids. V was pared by 3 bases and J by 2 bases, with 10 bases of the junction left unmatched. The chain's CDR3 is CSASGLAERTTYNEQFF. The CDR3 DNA follows: TGCAGTGCTAGTGGACTAGCGGAAAGAACTACCTACAATGAGCAGTTCTTC.

The sample holds a few counts of this clonotype. CDR3 in DNA: TGTGCCAGCAGCCTAGGACGAGGGAATGACACCTTC. Translating it yields CASSLGRGNDTF. This chain joins TRBV3-1 and TRBJ1-2; D gene ambiguous. V was pared by 4 bases and J by 12 bases, with 15 bases between. The CDR3 covers 12 residues. CDR1 LGHDT and CDR2 YNNKEL come from the germline V gene (reference sequence).

Comment on this clonotype: Being one base from a much bigger clone, this may be a read error. The chain uses TRBV9 and TRBJ1-2; D gene unclear. This CDR3 spans 13 amino acids. Germline V gives CDR1 SGDLS, CDR2 YYNGEE. Trimming pared 3 bases from V and 4 bases from J, leaving 10 bases between. CDR3 in amino acids: CASSGHGCYGYTF. CDR3 in DNA: TGTGCCAGCAGCGGCCATGGATGCTATGGCTACACCTTC.

This clonotype was observed many times. The genes are TRBV28 and TRBJ2-5, with D uncertain. Looked up from germline, CDR1 is MDHEN and CDR2 is SYDVKM. The CDR3 sequence is 15 residues long. The V end lost 6 bases, the J end lost 2 bases, and 16 bases lay between the germline ends. CDR3 sequence (DNA): TGTGCCAGCAGCCACGACTCAACTGGACAAGAGACCCAGTACTTC. Its protein is CASSHDSTGQETQYF.

The CDR3 sequence is CASSGTRSREQYF. The CDR3 DNA reads TGTGCCAGCAGCGGCACCAGGTCCCGCGAGCAGTACTTC. The V call is TRBV9, the J call TRBJ2-7; no firm D call. CDR1 and CDR2 (germline): SGDLS, YYNGEE. This CDR3 has 13 amino acids. V shed 3 bases and J shed 6 bases, with 13 bases lying between them.

This clonotype has ten or more counts. This chain joins TRBV5-6 and TRBJ1-2, with TRBD1 identical over 8 bases. Germline CDR1 SGHDT, CDR2 YYEEEE. The CDR3 contains 15 residues. J lost 6 bases, V lost 6 bases, and 13 bases had no gene match. CDR3 amino acids: CASTIPGGREHGYTF. The CDR3, as DNA: TGTGCCAGCACCATCCCAGGGGGCAGGGAACATGGCTACACCTTC.

Many counts were recorded for this clonotype. This rearrangement joins TRBV15 to TRBJ2-3; 11 bases are shared with TRBD2. The CDR3 spans 16 residues. CDR1 is LNHNV and CDR2 is YYDKDF in the germline V gene (reference sequence). V lost 3 bases to trimming and J lost 2 bases; unmatched junction nucleotides: 4. CDR3 coding DNA: TGTGCCACCAGCAGGACTAGCGGGGAATACACAGATACGCAGTATTTT. Protein: CATSRTSGEYTDTQYF.